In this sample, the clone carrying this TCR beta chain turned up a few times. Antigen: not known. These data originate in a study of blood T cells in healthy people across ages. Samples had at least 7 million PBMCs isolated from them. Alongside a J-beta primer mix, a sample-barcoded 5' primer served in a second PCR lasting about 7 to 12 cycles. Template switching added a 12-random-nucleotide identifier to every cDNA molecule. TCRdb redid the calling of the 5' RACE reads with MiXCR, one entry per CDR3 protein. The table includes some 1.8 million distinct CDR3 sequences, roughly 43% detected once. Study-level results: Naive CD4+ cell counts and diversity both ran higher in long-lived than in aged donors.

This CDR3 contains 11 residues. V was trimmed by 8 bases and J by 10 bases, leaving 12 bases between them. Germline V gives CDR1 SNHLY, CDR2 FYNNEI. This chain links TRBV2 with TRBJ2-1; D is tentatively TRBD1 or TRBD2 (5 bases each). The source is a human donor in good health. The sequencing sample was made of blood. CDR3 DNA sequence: TGTGCCAGCGGAGCCTGGGACGAGCAGTTCTTC. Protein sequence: CASGAWDEQFF.